One and the same sample provided the 26 T cell receptor beta chains below, sequenced in a study of CD8 T cells in Susac syndrome. When the RNA was reverse transcribed, random hexamers were used with an input of roughly 0.45 to 1 ug. TCRdb recomputed calls from the immunoSEQ multiplex PCR reads with MiXCR, one row per CDR3 protein. This table holds more than 150,000 distinct CDR3 sequences, 85% to 95% found once. Sequencing used CD8+ T cells from PBMCs. The receptors were gathered from a human donor with Susac syndrome.

V is TRBV28 and J is TRBJ2-1, with no clear D. V shed 3 bases and J shed 0 bases, with 18 bases lying between them. The CDR3 consists of 18 residues. Germline V CDR1 and CDR2: MDHEN, SYDVKM. This chain's CDR3 is CASSFVQSPESSYNEQFF. CDR3 coding DNA: TGTGCCAGCAGTTTCGTACAGAGCCCGGAGAGCTCCTACAATGAGCAGTTCTTC.

Details on this clonotype: One end of the junction varies from germline; a read error may be responsible. The V call is TRBV6-4, the J call TRBJ2-1; TRBD2 matches 11 bases. The CDR3 sequence is 16 residues long. Germline V gene lookup returns CDR1 MRHNA and CDR2 SNTAGT. As DNA, the CDR3 is TGTGCCAGCTCCGTCTTAGCGGGGGGGCCCTACAATGAGCAGCTCTTC. This translates into CASSVLAGGPYNEQLF.

The V and J genes are TRBV18 and TRBJ1-1, with a tentative D call TRBD1 (5 bases). Trimming shortened V by 6 bases and J by 1 base, and 12 bases separated the two germline ends. The CDR3 extends over 14 amino acids. CDR1 is KGHSH and CDR2 is LQKENI in the germline V gene. The CDR3 is CASSRQPENTEAFF. For the CDR3, the DNA is TGTGCCAGCTCCCGACAGCCTGAGAACACTGAAGCTTTCTTT.

In nucleotides, the CDR3 is TGCAGCACGGGGACAGGGGATTCTGGCCAGCCCCAGCATTTT. Translation gives CSTGTGDSGQPQHF. The rearrangement uses TRBV29-1 and TRBJ1-5, with 10 bases matching TRBD1. The CDR3 is 14 residues long. V lost 8 bases, J lost 7 bases, and 11 bases stayed unmatched. Per the germline V gene, CDR1 is SQVTM and CDR2 is ANQGSEA.

This chain uses TRBV6-5 with TRBJ1-4, with unresolved D. This CDR3 has 17 residues. The ends were cut back, 0 bases at V and 0 bases at J, with 11 bases in the middle. Germline CDR1 is MNHEY and CDR2 is SVGAGI. CDR3 nucleotides: TGTGCCAGCAGTTACTCGCGTTTGACTGCAACTAATGAAAAACTGTTTTTT. It is translated as CASSYSRLTATNEKLFF.

The rearrangement uses TRBV5-6 and TRBJ2-1, with D perhaps TRBD2 (6 bases). The CDR3 consists of 15 residues. Trimming removed 0 bases at V and 8 bases at J, with 15 bases between. Germline CDR1 and CDR2: SGHDT and YYEEEE. The CDR3 loop reads CASSLEGGKSDEQFF. The CDR3 DNA follows: TGTGCCAGCAGCTTGGAGGGCGGGAAGTCGGATGAGCAGTTCTTC.

The gene calls are TRBV28 and TRBJ2-6, with D hard to call. V shed 10 bases and J shed 0 bases, with 10 bases lying between them. The CDR3 is 14 residues long. Germline V lookup: CDR1 MDHEN, CDR2 SYDVKM. The CDR3 bases are TGTGCCACCCATCGAAACTCTGGGGCCAACGTCCTGACTTTC. Translating it yields CATHRNSGANVLTF.

The CDR3 nucleotides read TGTGCCACCAGTGATATAAGCGGGATTAACACCGGGGAGCTGTTTTTT. It encodes CATSDISGINTGELFF. The rearrangement joins TRBV24-1 to TRBJ2-2; 7 bases are shared with TRBD2. The length of the CDR3 is 16 residues. Trimming cost V 3 bases and J 2 bases; bases outside gene matches: 5. The germline V gene has CDR1 KGHDR and CDR2 SFDVKD.

V gene TRBV29-1 combines with J gene TRBJ2-5, with a tentative D call TRBD1 (5 bases). The V end was cut by 2 bases, the J end by 1 base, with 11 bases between. CDR3 length: 14 residues. In germline, CDR1 is SQVTM, CDR2 ANQGSEA. DNA of the CDR3: TGCAGCGTTGAAACACAGGACATCCAAGAGACCCAGTACTTC. As protein: CSVETQDIQETQYF.

The CDR3 loop reads CASRPQNGVLLPNSPLHF. The DNA for the CDR3 is TGCGCCAGCAGACCGCAAAACGGGGTGCTGCTCCCGAATTCACCCCTCCACTTT. This chain joins TRBV10-2 and TRBJ1-6; the D is unclear. The CDR3 covers 18 residues. Trimming took off 6 bases at V and 7 bases at J, with 25 bases between the two ends. Germline V CDR1 and CDR2: WSHSY, SAAADI.

The V and J genes are TRBV29-1 and TRBJ1-2, with 11 bases that match TRBD1. With 2 bases clipped from V and 0 bases from J, the junction kept 2 bases outside the gene matches. The CDR3 runs 15 residues. CDR1 SQVTM and CDR2 ANQGSEA come from the germline V gene. The CDR3 DNA follows: TGCAGCGTTGAAAAGGGACAGGGGGCTAACTATGGCTACACCTTC. This encodes CSVEKGQGANYGYTF.

The chain is built from TRBV28 and TRBJ2-6, with a tentative D call TRBD2 (8 bases). Germline V gene sequence: CDR1 MDHEN, CDR2 SYDVKM. The CDR3 loop spans 21 amino acids. The V end lost 5 bases, the J end lost 1 base, and 27 bases lay between the germline ends. DNA of the CDR3: TGTGCCAGCAGTCAGCCGAATAACAGGGGTAGCGGGATATCTGGGGCCAACGTCCTGACTTTC. Translated: CASSQPNNRGSGISGANVLTF.

The V call is TRBV9, the J call TRBJ2-7; TRBD1 aligns across 8 bases. This CDR3 region has 18 residues. Germline V gene lookup returns CDR1 SGDLS and CDR2 YYNGEE. V gave up 4 bases and J gave up 7 bases; unmatched junction bases: 22. CDR3 bases: TGTGCCAGCAGCTCACCCTGGGGGGCAGGGGGCATTGTCGGGGAGCAGTACTTC. It translates to CASSSPWGAGGIVGEQYF.

V usage is TRBV7-9 and J usage is TRBJ1-5, with unresolved D. The V gene lost 1 base and the J gene lost 3 bases, with 4 bases spanning the gap. The CDR3 covers 13 residues. CDR1 and CDR2 from the germline V gene are SEHNR and FQNEAQ (reference sequence). CDR3 DNA sequence: TGTGCCAGCAGCTTAGAGTTCAATCAGCCCCAGCATTTT. Its translation: CASSLEFNQPQHF.

Note on this clonotype: The CDR3 does not end in the conserved phenylalanine or tryptophan, so this is likely a read error. The chain employs TRBV7-8 and TRBJ2-2; D perhaps matches TRBD2 (5 bases). Looked up from germline, CDR1 is SGHVS and CDR2 is FQNEAQ. Trimming took off 4 bases at V and 5 bases at J, with 8 bases between the two ends. The length of the CDR3 is 13 residues. The CDR3 bases are TGTGCCAGCAGCTCCGGGGTGACCGGGGAGCTGTTTCTT. Protein: CASSSGVTGELFL.

The CDR3 here is CASSQSSGGTDTQYF. CDR3 coding DNA: TGCGCCAGCAGCCAATCTAGCGGGGGGACAGATACGCAGTATTTT. The chain combines TRBV4-1 with TRBJ2-3; the match to TRBD2 covers 11 bases. CDR3 length equals 15 residues. Germline V gene sequence: CDR1 MGHRA, CDR2 YSYEKL. With 2 bases clipped from V and 3 bases from J, the junction kept 1 base outside the gene matches.

The gene calls are TRBV4-1 and TRBJ1-4, with D unclear. The germline gives CDR1 MGHRA, CDR2 YSYEKL. The CDR3 totals 16 residues. V gave up 1 base and J gave up 5 bases, with 14 bases separating them. As DNA, the CDR3 is TGCGCCAGCAGCCAAGCCAGAGTACTGGTGAATGAAAAACTGTTTTTT. It codes for CASSQARVLVNEKLFF.

V and J are TRBV4-1 and TRBJ2-3; 9 nucleotides align to TRBD2. V was clipped by 5 bases and J by 2 bases; unmatched bases: 17. Germline CDR1 and CDR2: MGHRA and YSYEKL. This CDR3 comprises 19 residues. This chain's CDR3 is CASSGGGLAETVNTDTQYF. CDR3 nucleotides: TGCGCCAGCAGCGGGGGGGGACTAGCAGAAACGGTCAACACAGATACGCAGTATTTT.

The genes are TRBV29-1 and TRBJ2-1; unclear D gene. The CDR3 consists of 15 residues. V gave up 6 bases and J gave up 0 bases, with 15 bases separating them. Germline V lookup: CDR1 SQVTM, CDR2 ANQGSEA. The CDR3 region has the DNA TGCAGCGTCAAGCCTACGCTGAGCTCCTACAATGAGCAGTTCTTC. This translates into CSVKPTLSSYNEQFF.

The chain is built from TRBV28 and TRBJ2-5; D is unresolved. The ends were cut back, 1 base at V and 2 bases at J, with 8 bases in the middle. CDR1 and CDR2 from the germline V gene are MDHEN and SYDVKM. The CDR3 extends over 14 amino acids. CDR3 in DNA: TGTGCCAGCAGTTTATTGACCCCGCAAGAGACCCAGTACTTC. Its translation is CASSLLTPQETQYF. The full variable domain, its missing parts supplied by reference TRBV28 and TRBJ2-5, is DVKVTQSSRYLVKRTGEKVFLECVQDMDHENMFWYRQDPGLGLRLIYFSYDVKMKEKGDIPEGYSVSREKKERFSLILESASTNQTSMYLCASSLLTPQETQYFGPGTRLLVL.

This rearrangement joins TRBV6-7 to TRBJ2-5, with D perhaps TRBD2 (7 bases). TRBV6-7 is an ORF, with its function uncertain. CDR3 size: 15 residues. V lost 6 bases and J 5 bases, leaving 19 bases between the germline ends. CDR3 residues: CASSPPERGGETQYF. CDR3 nucleotides: TGTGCCAGCAGCCCCCCGGAAAGGGGGGGGGAGACCCAGTACTTC.

The rearrangement links TRBV4-2 to TRBJ2-7; 11 bases match TRBD1. The CDR3 is 14 amino acids. Germline CDR1 reads LGHNA; CDR2 reads YNFKEQ. V lost 6 bases to trimming and J lost 5 bases; unmatched junction nucleotides: 6. In nucleotides, the CDR3 is TGTGCCAGCAGTTACGGACAGGGGGCCGACGAGCAGTACTTC. Translation gives CASSYGQGADEQYF.

This sequence joins TRBV6-1 and TRBJ2-7; unclear D gene. The CDR3 has 14 amino acids. Trimming removed 7 bases from V and 2 bases from J, with 15 bases in between. Per germline, CDR1 MNHNS and CDR2 SASEGT. The DNA of the CDR3 is TGTGCCAGCATTGCGGCGGATTTAACCTACGAGCAGTACTTC. This sequence encodes CASIAADLTYEQYF.

The chain combines TRBV20-1 with TRBJ2-6; D unclear. CDR1 is DFQATT, CDR2 SNEGSKA, per germline (reference sequence). The V gene lost 6 bases and the J gene lost 4 bases, with 10 bases spanning the gap. The CDR3 covers 13 residues. The CDR3 region is CSASPGGANVLTF. CDR3 DNA: TGCAGTGCCTCCCCCGGCGGGGCCAACGTCCTGACTTTC.

This clonotype has a single count. The rearrangement joins TRBV27 to TRBJ1-1; D unresolved. The CDR3 is 14 amino acids. The germline CDR1 and CDR2 sequences are MNHEY and SMNVEV (reference sequence). V was pared by 2 bases and J by 1 base, with 8 bases between. CDR3 nucleotides: TGTGCCAGCAGTTTAATGGAAGGGAACACTGAAGCTTTCTTT. Its protein product is CASSLMEGNTEAFF.

In its sample, this clonotype was seen once. This chain connects TRBV30 to TRBJ1-6; tentatively, D is TRBD1 (5 bases). The V and J ends lost 4 bases and 0 bases respectively, with 7 bases between them. Germline V lookup: CDR1 GTSNPN, CDR2 SVGIG (reference sequence). The CDR3 runs 14 residues. The CDR3 here is CAWMGDSYNSPLHF. The CDR3 DNA follows: TGTGCCTGGATGGGGGACTCCTATAATTCACCCCTCCACTTT.